This record looks at one T cell receptor beta chain sequence and its context. This sample stems from a study of OX40 agonist ivuxolimab in advanced cancers. Method: immunoSEQ multiplex PCR; TCRdb's copy keeps in-frame clones and lacks some. The table lists around 93,000 clones, 80% to 90% of them singletons, with about 1.5% in the top ten. Germline-derived CDR1 and CDR2 are SGHAT and FQNNGV. The CDR3 is made up of 14 amino acids. The sample here was CD4+ or CD8+ T cells sorted from blood, taken in a trial of the OX40 agonist ivuxolimab. The J gene is TRBJ2-5, the V gene TRBV11-2; D possibly matches TRBD1 or TRBD2 (7 bases each). Gene TRBJ2-7 matches the end of the DNA better, so the J call may be wrong. The TCR sequence derives from an adult with an advanced solid tumor such as melanoma, head and neck, liver or kidney cancer. CDR3 protein: CASSSGGQLSEQYF. DNA for the CDR3: TGTGCCAGCAGTTCGGGGGGACAGCTAAGCGAGCAGTACTTC.